The rows below give T cell receptor beta chains drawn from one sample of a study of T cell changes during pregnancy in multiple sclerosis. Profiling relied on immunoSEQ multiplex PCR, and the TCRdb table lists in-frame clones only, not all of them. This sample has around 37,000 clones, with 92% found just once. This specimen consisted of CD8+ T cells from peripheral blood mononuclear cells, obtained before pregnancy. The receptors here all came from a female donor with multiple sclerosis, enrolled in a pregnancy study. Each CDR3 is given with its conserved first and last residue. A D gene is named only where the DNA matches it firmly. The size entry is marked missing in some rows and otherwise reads once, few, many or a size class.

-	TRBV5-1	TRBJ2-5	-	CASSLAQDYQETQYF	TGCGCCAGCAGCTTGGCCCAAGACTACCAAGAGACCCAGTACTTC
-	TRBV7-9	TRBJ1-1	TRBD1	CASSLDRGSEAFF	TGTGCCAGCAGCTTGGACAGGGGCTCTGAAGCTTTCTTT
-	TRBV6-5	TRBJ2-5	-	CASSLRDSVSRETQYF	TGTGCCAGCAGTTTAAGGGATAGCGTGAGTCGAGAGACCCAGTACTTC
-	TRBV27	TRBJ1-1	-	CASSSGRYTEAFF	TGTGCCAGCAGTTCCGGCAGGTACACTGAAGCTTTCTTT
once	TRBV18	TRBJ2-3	-	CASSNRSPSTDTQYF	TGTGCCAGCTCAAACAGGAGCCCTAGCACAGATACGCAGTATTTT
once	TRBV28	TRBJ1-2	TRBD1	CASSQGAHYGYTF	TGTGCCAGCAGTCAGGGGGCGCACTATGGCTACACCTTC
-	TRBV27	TRBJ2-7	-	CASRDISYEQYF	TGTGCCAGCCGTGACATCTCCTACGAGCAGTACTTC
-	TRBV10-2	TRBJ2-5	-	CASADSRTETQYF	TGCGCCAGCGCGGACAGCCGGACGGAGACCCAGTACTTC
-	TRBV6-5	TRBJ1-5	-	CASSYSKGPNQPQHF	TGTGCCAGCAGTTACTCTAAGGGGCCTAATCAGCCCCAGCATTTT
-	TRBV2	TRBJ2-1	-	CAPLGQYNEQFF	TGTGCCCCCTTAGGACAGTACAATGAGCAGTTCTTC
-	TRBV7-9	TRBJ2-3	TRBD1	CASSFSGQDTDTQYF	TGTGCCAGCAGCTTCTCCGGACAGGACACAGATACGCAGTATTTT
once	TRBV19	TRBJ2-3	-	CASRDTKGADTQYF	TGTGCCAGTAGAGACACCAAGGGAGCAGATACGCAGTATTTT
-	TRBV11-2	TRBJ2-1	TRBD1	CASSLVGQQTYNEQFF	TGTGCCAGCAGCTTAGTGGGACAGCAGACCTACAATGAGCAGTTCTTC
-	TRBV10-3	TRBJ2-3	TRBD2	CAIAWREGRADTQYF	TGTGCCATCGCATGGCGGGAGGGCCGGGCAGATACGCAGTATTTT
-	TRBV2	TRBJ2-7	-	CASGGLRRHEQYF	TGTGCCAGCGGGGGACTGCGGAGGCACGAGCAGTACTTC
-	TRBV4-1	TRBJ2-2	-	CASSHPGTGELFF	TGCGCCAGCAGCCACCCCGGGACCGGGGAGCTGTTTTTT
-	TRBV13	TRBJ2-7	-	CASSLGDYGVLAYEQYF	TGTGCCAGCAGCTTAGGCGACTACGGGGTCTTGGCCTACGAGCAGTACTTC
-	TRBV19	TRBJ1-5	TRBD1	CASSIVTGVVGDQPQHF	TGTGCCAGTAGTATCGTGACAGGGGTCGTCGGCGATCAGCCCCAGCATTTT
-	TRBV5-4	TRBJ2-3	TRBD1	CASSLPGQGVDTDTQYF	TGTGCCAGCAGCTTGCCCGGACAGGGGGTGGACACAGATACGCAGTATTTT
-	TRBV7-6	TRBJ2-1	TRBD2	CASSPSGGYNEQFF	TGTGCCAGCAGCCCTAGCGGGGGCTACAATGAGCAGTTCTTC
-	TRBV11-2	TRBJ2-2	-	CASSSRQAGNTGELFF	TGTGCCAGCAGCTCCCGACAGGCTGGGAACACCGGGGAGCTGTTTTTT
-	TRBV18	TRBJ2-7	-	CASSDEGFEQYF	TGTGCCAGCTCGGACGAGGGTTTCGAGCAGTACTTC
few	TRBV7-9	TRBJ1-2	-	CASSFGGNYTF	TGTGCCAGCAGCTTTGGCGGAAACTACACCTTC
-	TRBV19	TRBJ2-3	TRBD2	CASSTLAGAGTDTQYF	TGTGCCAGTAGTACCTTAGCGGGAGCGGGGACAGATACGCAGTATTTT
-	TRBV2	TRBJ2-7	-	CASSDQTSSYEQYF	TGTGCCAGCAGTGATCAGACTAGCTCCTACGAGCAGTACTTC
few	TRBV13	TRBJ2-1	TRBD2	CASSYLAGGRDNEQFF	TGTGCCAGCAGCTACTTAGCGGGGGGGCGGGACAATGAGCAGTTCTTC
-	TRBV11-2	TRBJ2-7	TRBD2	CASSLELAGGSYEQYF	TGTGCCAGCAGCTTAGAACTAGCGGGAGGCTCCTACGAGCAGTACTTC
-	TRBV25-1	TRBJ1-4	TRBD1	CASSSAAGGPNEKLFF	TGTGCCAGCAGTTCTGCTGCAGGGGGGCCCAATGAAAAACTGTTTTTT
few	TRBV4-1	TRBJ1-4	TRBD1	CASSQAFKQGANEKLFF	TGCGCCAGCAGCCAAGCATTCAAACAGGGGGCAAATGAAAAACTGTTTTTT
-	TRBV4-2	TRBJ1-1	-	CASSQLQGSENTEAFF	TGTGCCAGCAGCCAACTACAGGGTTCGGAGAACACTGAAGCTTTCTTT
once	TRBV7-6	TRBJ2-1	TRBD2	CASSQLWASGGDLSYNEQFF	TGTGCCAGCAGCCAGCTTTGGGCTAGCGGGGGGGACCTCTCCTACAATGAGCAGTTCTTC
-	TRBV5-1	TRBJ2-1	TRBD1	CASSLAGTGNNEQFF	TGCGCCAGCAGCTTGGCCGGGACAGGGAACAATGAGCAGTTCTTC
once	TRBV7-9	TRBJ2-3	TRBD1	CASTRQGKSTDTQYF	TGTGCCAGCACGCGACAGGGGAAAAGCACAGATACGCAGTATTTT
-	TRBV5-1	TRBJ2-5	TRBD1	CASYPSGQDQETQYF	TGCGCCAGCTATCCTTCGGGACAGGACCAAGAGACCCAGTACTTC
-	TRBV2	TRBJ1-1	-	CASSEARAGGNTEAFF	TGTGCCAGCAGTGAAGCCCGTGCCGGGGGGAACACTGAAGCTTTCTTT
-	TRBV4-1	TRBJ2-7	TRBD2	CASSQGAGGSYEQYF	TGCGCCAGCAGCCAAGGAGCGGGGGGATCCTACGAGCAGTACTTC
-	TRBV29-1	TRBJ1-1	-	CSVEFQSPREAFF	TGCAGCGTTGAGTTTCAGTCCCCGCGGGAAGCTTTCTTT
-	TRBV28	TRBJ2-1	TRBD2	CASSAGGPSDEQFF	TGTGCCAGCAGTGCGGGAGGGCCATCGGATGAGCAGTTCTTC